Below, one TCR beta chain is given with its context. Antigen specificity is unknown. A multiplex PCR was run with 60 Vbeta primers and 13 Jbeta primers. Profiling relied on immunoSEQ multiplex PCR, and the TCRdb table lists in-frame clones only, not all of them. Of about 150,000 clones in the sample, around 84% are singletons; the top ten hold 2% to 2.5%. The data originate from a study of cytomegalovirus exposure and HLA in healthy donors. Overall study context: Early released data had roughly 81 million unique TCRs, all coming from HLA-typed donors. Whole-study findings and limits: Analysis was performed later, and it showed HLA-associated TCR beta chains to be more clonally expanded than equally common others.

The source material was PBMCs. The receptor was isolated from a boy between 2 and 15 years old in good health and CMV-seronegative.

The CDR3 DNA sequence: TGTGCCAGCAGCTGGAGACAGCTTGAAGCTTTCTTT. Its protein is CASSWRQLEAFF. The chain combines TRBV7-9 with TRBJ1-1; D possibly corresponds to TRBD1 (5 bases). The V end lost 4 bases, the J end lost 7 bases, and 10 bases lay between the germline ends. Per the germline V gene, CDR1 is SEHNR and CDR2 is FQNEAQ (reference sequence). The CDR3 has 12 amino acids.